Reported below is one T cell receptor (beta chain). The clone's antigen remains unknown. No clone much larger than this one lies a single base away; base qualities are absent. The library was obtained by 5' RACE. Instrument on record: Illumina HiSeq 2000. A universal primer binding site was added through template switching, and the final cDNA carried a unique molecular identifier so that TCR cDNA molecules could be counted accurately. First-strand cDNA for TCR alpha and beta chains was synthesized from specific primers in the conserved constant-segment region. To control for contamination, every cDNA library carried two barcodes: a SMART-Mk sample barcode plus Illumina barcodes. Two successive PCR steps introduced TruSeq adapter sequences along with Illumina sample barcodes. The TCR alpha and beta cDNA libraries were sequenced on the Illumina HiSeq platform using custom primers. Under the source paper's analysis protocol: MiGEC processed the raw reads to extract unique molecular identifiers, while MiXCR was used to determine the CDR3 positions. Recombination models were inferred per individual with the repgenHMM and IGoR tools using an EM algorithm. Shared clonotype analysis was performed with the tcR package in R, normalizing sharing by the product of cloneset sizes. To study raw recombination free of thymic and clonal selection effects, out-of-frame nonproductive sequences were analyzed. TCRdb handled the public reads itself, with Q25 trimming in fastp and clone calling in MiXCR, and kept productive beta chains. For every CDR3 protein sequence, its rows merge into one entry that carries the most common genes and DNA. These V and J calls derive from TCRdb rather than the authors' analysis. The sample table shows a few hundred thousand distinct CDR3 sequences, and less than 25% are seen once. Over 2.5% of the sample lies in the top ten.

All donors were healthy Caucasians. The twin cohort consisted of three pairs of female monozygotic twins, all aged about 18 to 29 years. CD4+ and CD8+ T cell populations were isolated with positive isolation kits from Invitrogen. The data stem from a study of identical twins (dated by TCRdb to 2016 to 2017). General notes on the study: To test whether fetal clonotypes persist, the study used deep sequencing on TCR alpha and beta repertoires from monozygotic twins, unrelated adults of various ages, and cord blood. To rule out contamination, replicate twin experiments were performed at different times with different library preparation protocols.

The paper as a whole reports these results and caveats: In monozygotic twins, out-of-frame TCR alpha sharing was systematically underestimated by recombination models, although the models agreed with sharing between unrelated individuals. Compared with coincidental sharing between unrelated individuals, an excess of low generation-probability sequences was observed among out-of-frame TCR alpha sequences shared between twins. Fewer insertions were carried by abundant cord blood beta clonotypes, a similar but weaker trend appeared in young adult naive repertoires, and no such trend appeared in memory repertoires. Because the same donors could not be followed over many years, the conclusions relied on cross-sectional statistical analysis. Invariant T cells such as MAIT and iNKT could partly confound zero-insertion analyses, although diverse VJ usage argued against such confounding for most clonotypes. Excess twin sharing in beta out-of-frame sequences was weaker because fewer shared sequences lowered the signal-to-noise ratio.

This same sample was also part of a study on T cells expressing NK-cell markers. From that second study: TCR beta-chain repertoires were profiled in sorted CD3+CD56+NKG2C+, CD3+CD56+NKG2C- and CD3+CD56-NKG2C+ T-cell subsets from about 8 donors. Seven of the eight sequenced donors were HCMV-seropositive and one was HCMV-seronegative. In several experiments an anti-gammadeltaTCR antibody was added to restrict sorting to alphabetaTCR-expressing T cells. In roughly six donors, the dominant CD3+CD56+NKG2C+ clonotypes ranked among the top 10 CD8+ clonotypes, making up roughly 1.0-7.0% of CD8+ T cells. Those dominant clonotypes were again the most abundant among CD3+CD56-NKG2C+ cells in four donors, at about 25-60.1%. Whether the expanded NKG2C-expressing T cell clones were specific for HCMV antigens was left unclear. The eight sequenced donors were randomly selected healthy volunteers, three men and five women. HCMV serostatus was determined by detecting HCMV-specific IgG in serum with a commercial ELISA kit. MIGEC was used to demultiplex reads and group reads by UMI, and MiTCR was used to assemble and quantify clonotypes. To exclude erroneous sequences, only TCR cDNA sequences supported by at least two reads were retained. The tcR package was used for downstream repertoire analysis, and clonotypes were matched across fractions by CDR3 nucleotide sequence plus V segment. VDJmatch was used to annotate antigen specificity against VDJdb, with one amino acid substitution in CDR3 permitted.

The source is a woman between 18 and 29 years old in good health. The sample consisted of CD4+ T cells sorted from blood.

The nucleotide sequence reads TGTGCCACCAGCCAGCGGCGGAGCTCCTACAATGAGCAGTTCTTC. Its protein is CATSQRRSSYNEQFF. Recombination connected TRBV15 to TRBJ2-1; a tentative D match to TRBD2 spans 5 bases. Sequences LNHNV (CDR1) and YYDKDF (CDR2) are obtained from the germline V gene (reference sequence). V loses 5 bases, J loses 0 bases, and the germline ends lie 11 bases apart. Counted from cysteine to phenylalanine, this CDR3 has 15 amino acids. Solely the CDR3 DNA is kept, with 45 bases framed from the first base.